This passage covers 5 T cell receptor beta chains from one sample sequenced in a study of prognosis after radiotherapy for stage I lung cancer. Amplicons of TCR beta CDR3 were generated from genomic DNA by two-round multiplex PCR. Each TRBV and TRBJ gene had its own primer in the first PCR round. TCRdb itself ran the multiplex PCR reads through MiXCR, one entry per CDR3 protein. In the table there are about 19,000 distinct CDR3 sequences, around 50% of which are singletons. The sequenced sample was PBMCs, obtained before or after stereotactic body radiation therapy (not recorded which). Receptor source: a donor aged 50 or older with non-small cell lung cancer.

The chain employs TRBV5-8 and TRBJ2-5; perhaps TRBD2 as D (5 bases). The germline gives CDR1 SGHTS, CDR2 YDEGEE. Trimming shortened V by 2 bases and J by 5 bases, and 13 bases separated the two germline ends. This CDR3 is built from 14 residues. The CDR3 nucleotides are TGTGCCAGCAGCTTAGGAGGTGTTGGGGAGACCCAGTACTTC. Its protein is CASSLGGVGETQYF.

The chain couples TRBV6-2 or TRBV6-3 to TRBJ2-1; D call uncertain. The CDR3 length is 13 residues. From germline, CDR1 is MNHEY and CDR2 SVGEGT. Trimming pared 4 bases from V and 15 bases from J, leaving 19 bases between. Here the CDR3 DNA reads TGTGCCAGCAGTTCTTCCAATCCCCCCCTCATGTTCTTC. Translation: CASSSSNPPLMFF.

The table lists this clonotype with many counts. The V gene is TRBV28, the J gene TRBJ1-1; no clear D gene. Trimming left V 5 bases short and J 11 bases short, with 12 bases between. The CDR3 contains 11 residues. Germline-derived CDR1 and CDR2 are MDHEN and SYDVKM. The CDR3 here is CASSPNSGAFF. CDR3 nucleotide sequence: TGTGCCAGCAGTCCCAATTCCGGGGCTTTCTTT.

This clonotype was observed a single time. The V call is TRBV6-4, the J call TRBJ2-1; D perhaps matches TRBD2 (6 bases). The length of the CDR3 is 14 residues. The V end was cut by 9 bases, the J end by 7 bases, with 19 bases between. Per the germline V gene, CDR1 is MRHNA and CDR2 is SNTAGT. The chain's CDR3 is CARSLEDAGNEQFF. The CDR3 nucleotides are TGTGCCAGAAGTCTTGAAGATGCGGGAAATGAGCAGTTCTTC.

As for this clonotype: At one boundary the junction diverges from the germline segment, which might be a read error. CDR3 sequence reads: CANSRAGQGKNYGYTF. The CDR3 nucleotides read TGTGCCAACAGCAGAGCCGGACAGGGGAAGAACTATGGCTACACCTTC. The chain combines TRBV15 with TRBJ1-2; 9 bases are shared with TRBD1. The CDR3 sequence is 16 residues long. CDR1 and CDR2 from the germline V gene are LNHNV and YYDKDF (reference sequence).